What follows are 5 T cell receptor beta chains derived from one specimen sequenced in a study of cytomegalovirus exposure and HLA in healthy donors. Primers included in the PCR were 60 Vbeta and 13 Jbeta primers. Generated by immunoSEQ multiplex PCR, the TCRdb table keeps only in-frame clones and is missing some. Here the sample spans roughly 120,000 clones, around 10% being singletons. Material: PBMCs. These receptor sequences come from a man aged 30 to 45 in good health and CMV-seronegative.

The chain couples TRBV5-4 to TRBJ1-4; D unclear. Trimming took off 0 bases at V and 8 bases at J, with 11 bases between the two ends. The CDR3 is 14 amino acids. Germline CDR1 is SGHNT and CDR2 is YYREEE (reference sequence). CDR3 sequence: CASSLGKVEEKLFF. The CDR3 bases are TGTGCCAGCAGCTTGGGCAAGGTGGAGGAAAAACTGTTTTTT.

This clone appeared a single time. The genes are TRBV6-5 and TRBJ2-5; 10 nucleotides line up with TRBD2. The J call may be incorrect, as the DNA end agrees better with TRBJ2-7. In germline, CDR1 is MNHEY, CDR2 SVGAGI. CDR3 length equals 14 residues. This CDR3 is CASRRTSGLYEQYF. CDR3 bases: TGTGCCAGCCGCCGGACTAGCGGCCTCTACGAGCAGTACTTC.

The rearrangement links TRBV5-8 to TRBJ2-7, with TRBD1 identical over 9 bases. This CDR3 contains 15 residues. Germline CDR1 reads SGHTS; CDR2 reads YDEGEE. V was pared by 2 bases and J by 7 bases, with 10 bases of the junction left unmatched. CDR3 in amino acids: CASSLTGTGMGEQYF. CDR3 coding DNA: TGTGCCAGCAGCTTAACAGGGACAGGGATGGGAGAGCAGTACTTC.

The chain carries TRBV27 and TRBJ1-2; 8 bases agree with TRBD1. Trimming cost V 3 bases and J 8 bases; bases outside gene matches: 8. The germline CDR1 and CDR2 sequences are MNHEY and SMNVEV (reference sequence). CDR3 length: 14 residues. CDR3 residues: CASSFGRGLAGYTF. Here the CDR3 DNA reads TGTGCCAGCAGTTTTGGCAGGGGGCTTGCGGGCTACACCTTC.

This chain joins TRBV5-4 and TRBJ2-1; 11 bases line up with TRBD2. V was pared by 2 bases and J by 6 bases, with 4 bases of the junction left unmatched. Germline values: CDR1 SGHNT, CDR2 YYREEE (reference sequence). The CDR3 is 15 amino acids. The CDR3 is CASSFGLAGRNEQFF. The CDR3 nucleotides are TGTGCCAGCAGCTTCGGACTAGCGGGTCGCAATGAGCAGTTCTTC.